This TCR beta chain was identified during a study of response to subunit inactivated influenza vaccine. Unmatched junction bases numbered 3, after V lost 1 base and J lost 4 bases. CDR3 size: 13 residues. Germline V gene lookup returns CDR1 DFQATT and CDR2 SNEGSKA (reference sequence). Findings of the study overall: Authors proposed each seasonal influenza vaccination draws in few new T cells.

TCRdb passed the RT-PCR reads through MiXCR, listing each CDR3 protein once. In the table there are 500,000 to 600,000 distinct CDR3 sequences, roughly 8.2% of which are singletons. Details on this clonotype: Its cognate antigen is unknown.

The receptor was isolated from a man between 50 and 70 years old who received an inactivated influenza vaccine. This specimen consisted of PBMCs from blood, obtained roughly 24 months after vaccination. This rearrangement joins TRBV20-1 to TRBJ2-5; 7 nucleotides match TRBD2. The CDR3 DNA follows: TGCAGTGCTAGAGTGGGAGGGGTAGAGACCCAGTACTTC. It codes for CSARVGGVETQYF.